Each of the 26 T cell receptor beta chains below was sequenced from the same sample in a study of blood T cell repertoires in COVID-19. Sequencing used immunoSEQ multiplex PCR; TCRdb keeps in-frame clones, though not all of them. The table includes approximately 130,000 clones, around four fifths detected once. Source material: PBMCs or T cells enriched from blood (not recorded which). These receptors all come from a man aged 25 to 40 who had recovered from COVID-19.

This rearrangement joins TRBV11-3 to TRBJ2-2; TRBD2 matches at 13 bases. Germline assignment: CDR1 SGHNT and CDR2 YENEEA. The ends lost 5 bases at V and 6 bases at J; junction bases unmatched: 9. The CDR3 sequence is 17 residues long. The CDR3 spells CASSLTSGGPRPGELFF. The CDR3 nucleotides read TGTGCCAGCAGCCTGACTAGCGGGGGGCCAAGGCCCGGGGAGCTGTTTTTT.

This clone has a handful of counts. V and J are TRBV3-1 (or the pseudogene TRBV3-2) and TRBJ2-3, with D maybe TRBD1 (6 bases). The ends were cut back, 1 base at V and 8 bases at J, with 10 bases in the middle. The CDR3 runs to 13 residues. Germline assignment: CDR1 LGHDT and CDR2 YNNKEL (reference sequence). This CDR3 is CASSQAGTRTQYF. Here the CDR3 DNA reads TGTGCCAGCAGCCAAGCCGGGACACGTACGCAGTATTTT.

The chain recombines TRBV7-8 with TRBJ1-2; no clear D. This CDR3 region has 18 residues. Per the germline V gene, CDR1 is SGHVS and CDR2 is FQNEAQ. The V and J ends lost 1 base and 4 bases respectively, with 22 bases between them. The CDR3 reads CASSLEEGSYAGFYGYTF. DNA for the CDR3: TGTGCCAGCAGCTTAGAGGAGGGCAGTTACGCGGGGTTCTATGGCTACACCTTC.

This chain links TRBV5-1 with TRBJ2-6; tentative D call: TRBD1 (5 bases). Per the germline V gene, CDR1 is SGHRS and CDR2 is YFSETQ. With 1 base removed from V and 0 bases from J, the gap between germline ends came to 26 bases. The CDR3 covers 22 residues. CDR3 residues: CASSLWQGQSTLQFSGANVLTF. The CDR3, as DNA: TGCGCCAGCAGCTTGTGGCAGGGTCAAAGTACACTACAATTCTCTGGGGCCAACGTCCTGACTTTC.

CDR3 in DNA: TGTGCCACCAGCGCTGGACAGTCCGGGGAGCTGTTTTTT. Translation gives CATSAGQSGELFF. This chain uses TRBV15 with TRBJ2-2; a weak D match, TRBD1 (6 bases). CDR1 and CDR2 from the germline V gene are LNHNV and YYDKDF (reference sequence). The CDR3 is made up of 13 amino acids. V lost 5 bases, J lost 6 bases, and 10 bases lay in between. The full variable domain, completed using reference TRBV15 and TRBJ2-2, is DAMVIQNPRYQVTQFGKPVTLSCSQTLNHNVMYWYQQKSSQAPKLLFHYYDKDFNNEADTPDNFQSRRPNTSFCFLDIRSPGLGDTAMYLCATSAGQSGELFFGEGSRLTVL.

The genes are TRBV24-1 and TRBJ2-5; 8 nucleotides align to TRBD1. Germline CDR1 reads KGHDR; CDR2 reads SFDVKD. This CDR3 has 14 amino acids. Germline trimming cut 4 bases from V and 6 bases from J; bases unmatched to any gene: 6. CDR3 region: CATSEGQGTKTQYF. CDR3 coding DNA: TGTGCCACCAGTGAAGGACAGGGAACGAAGACCCAGTACTTC.

This chain joins TRBV15 and TRBJ1-2; no clear D. The V end lost 3 bases, the J end lost 8 bases, and 16 bases lay between the germline ends. Germline-derived CDR1 and CDR2 are LNHNV and YYDKDF (reference sequence). The CDR3 is 14 amino acids. The CDR3 coding sequence is TGTGCCACCAGCAGGGAGGGAGGCAGCAGAGGCTACACCTTC. Its protein product is CATSREGGSRGYTF.

The rearrangement uses TRBV5-1 and TRBJ2-7; the match to TRBD1 covers 7 bases. V lost 4 bases and J lost 0; bases outside the gene matches: 7. CDR1 and CDR2 from the germline V gene are SGHRS and YFSETQ. This CDR3 is built from 15 residues. The CDR3 loop reads CASSASTGSSYEQYF. CDR3 in DNA: TGCGCCAGCAGCGCATCGACAGGGAGCTCCTACGAGCAGTACTTC.

This sequence joins TRBV27 and TRBJ1-3; D possibly corresponds to TRBD1 (6 bases). CDR3 length: 14 residues. V was cut by 3 bases and J by 3 bases, with 9 bases left in between. The germline gives CDR1 MNHEY, CDR2 SMNVEV (reference sequence). This CDR3 is CASSLKGVGNTIYF. The CDR3 DNA follows: TGTGCCAGCAGTTTGAAGGGGGTTGGAAACACCATATATTTT.

The CDR3 sequence: CASSGALRRTEAFF. In DNA, the CDR3 is TGTGCCAGCAGTGGGGCCCTTCGGAGGACTGAAGCTTTCTTT. The chain carries TRBV2 and TRBJ1-1; no reliable D call. Per germline, CDR1 SNHLY and CDR2 FYNNEI. Trimming removed 4 bases from V and 5 bases from J, with 14 bases in between. This CDR3 region has 14 residues. Together with reference TRBV2 and TRBJ1-1, the CDR3 gives the full variable domain: EPEVTQTPSHQVTQMGQEVILRCVPISNHLYFYWYRQILGQKVEFLVSFYNNEISEKSEIFDDQFSVERPDGSNFTLKIRSTKLEDSAMYFCASSGALRRTEAFFGQGTRLTVV.

The V gene is TRBV15, the J gene TRBJ1-1; possibly TRBD1 for D (5 bases). V shed 6 bases and J shed 0 bases, with 23 bases lying between them. The CDR3 is 18 amino acids. Per germline, CDR1 LNHNV and CDR2 YYDKDF (reference sequence). CDR3 loop: CATRRGTIDQAVNTEAFF. The CDR3 bases are TGTGCCACCAGAAGGGGAACGATAGACCAGGCCGTGAACACTGAAGCTTTCTTT.

This chain uses TRBV2 with TRBJ2-3, with 11 bases that match TRBD2. Germline-derived CDR1 and CDR2 are SNHLY and FYNNEI. This CDR3 contains 15 residues. Losses at the gene ends were 4 bases for V and 2 bases for J; bases not matched to a gene: 2. DNA of the CDR3: TGTGCCAGCAGTGGGACTAGCGGGCCCACAGATACGCAGTATTTT. It specifies CASSGTSGPTDTQYF.

This clone came up a few times. The rearrangement uses TRBV2 and TRBJ2-2; D may be TRBD2 (5 bases). V lost 4 bases and J 5 bases, leaving 11 bases between the germline ends. This CDR3 is built from 14 residues. Per germline, CDR1 SNHLY and CDR2 FYNNEI. Written as DNA, the CDR3 is TGTGCCAGCAGTGTCTCTACTAGAACCGGGGAGCTGTTTTTT. Its translation: CASSVSTRTGELFF. Using reference TRBV2 and TRBJ2-2 for the parts outside the CDR3, the full variable domain is EPEVTQTPSHQVTQMGQEVILRCVPISNHLYFYWYRQILGQKVEFLVSFYNNEISEKSEIFDDQFSVERPDGSNFTLKIRSTKLEDSAMYFCASSVSTRTGELFFGEGSRLTVL.

This clone was seen just once. The V gene is TRBV5-1, the J gene TRBJ2-5; TRBD1 aligns across 7 bases. After removal of 3 bases from V and 4 bases from J, the junction contained 6 bases not matched to a gene. Per the germline V gene, CDR1 is SGHRS and CDR2 is YFSETQ. The CDR3 runs 14 residues. The CDR3 nucleotides read TGCGCCAGCAGCTCGACAGGGTTGCTAGAGACCCAGTACTTC. Protein: CASSSTGLLETQYF. The entire variable domain, with the rest obtained from reference TRBV5-1 and TRBJ2-5, is as follows: KAGVTQTPRYLIKTRGQQVTLSCSPISGHRSVSWYQQTPGQGLQFLFEYFSETQRNKGNFPGRFSGRQFSNSRSEMNVSTLELGDSALYLCASSSTGLLETQYFGPGTRLLVL.

The chain employs TRBV29-1 and TRBJ2-7; 10 bases map to TRBD1. The CDR3 contains 13 residues. Per germline, CDR1 SQVTM and CDR2 ANQGSEA. Losses at the gene ends were 2 bases for V and 6 bases for J; bases not matched to a gene: 4. The CDR3 DNA reads TGCAGCGTTGAAAGGGGGGACAGGGGCGAGCAGTACTTC. Encoded protein: CSVERGDRGEQYF.

This chain joins TRBV7-2 and TRBJ2-5; TRBD2 agrees at 8 bases. Germline V gives CDR1 SGHTA, CDR2 FQGNSA. CDR3 length: 16 amino acids. After removal of 2 bases from V and 4 bases from J, the junction contained 9 bases not matched to a gene. The CDR3 bases are TGTGCCAGCAGCTTACTCGGGGCGGGGGGCCCAGAGACCCAGTACTTC. It is translated as CASSLLGAGGPETQYF.

The chain is built from TRBV25-1 and TRBJ2-2; D gene unclear. The V and J ends lost 5 bases and 1 base respectively, with 11 bases between them. Germline V lookup: CDR1 MGHDK, CDR2 SYGVNS. This CDR3 region has 15 residues. The CDR3 is CASSPTYRNTGELFF. In DNA form, the CDR3 reads TGTGCCAGCAGTCCAACTTACCGGAACACCGGGGAGCTGTTTTTT.

The rearrangement joins TRBV3-1 (or the pseudogene TRBV3-2) to TRBJ1-1, with D maybe TRBD1 (6 bases). Trimming removed 6 bases from V and 0 bases from J, with 14 bases in between. This CDR3 has 15 residues. CDR1 and CDR2 (germline): LGHDT, YNNKEL (reference sequence). This CDR3 is CASSPAGTLNTEAFF. CDR3 nucleotide sequence: TGTGCCAGCAGTCCGGCCGGGACACTGAACACTGAAGCTTTCTTT.

The CDR3 DNA follows: TGTGCCAGCAGTGAACCGGCGGCACACAATCAGCCCCAGCATTTT. This codes for CASSEPAAHNQPQHF. This chain joins TRBV6-1 and TRBJ1-5; D gene ambiguous. This CDR3 spans 15 amino acids. Germline values: CDR1 MNHNS, CDR2 SASEGT. V dropped 2 bases and J dropped 3 bases, with 11 bases sitting between them.

The chain is built from TRBV27 and TRBJ2-7; TRBD1 matches 8 bases. V shed 4 bases, J shed 3 bases, and the junction held 2 bases outside the gene matches. The germline V gene encodes CDR1 MNHEY and CDR2 SMNVEV (reference sequence). The CDR3 runs to 13 residues. This chain's CDR3 is CASSSGTGYEQYF. In DNA, the CDR3 is TGTGCCAGCAGTTCGGGGACAGGCTACGAGCAGTACTTC.

This clone was seen once. This rearrangement joins TRBV7-9 to TRBJ2-1; D remains unclear. Trimming removed 2 bases from V and 0 bases from J, with 11 bases in between. The germline CDR1 and CDR2 sequences are SEHNR and FQNEAQ (reference sequence). The CDR3 has 16 residues. CDR3 DNA: TGTGCCAGCAGCTTATTGCTTCCGAGCTCCTACAATGAGCAGTTCTTC. Translated: CASSLLLPSSYNEQFF.

The rearrangement joins TRBV30 to TRBJ2-7; weak D call: TRBD2 (5 bases). Per germline, CDR1 GTSNPN and CDR2 SVGIG (reference sequence). Deletions cut 2 bases from V and 4 bases from J, with 6 bases between. This CDR3 contains 11 residues. CDR3 in amino acids: CAWSPGYEQYF. CDR3 sequence (DNA): TGTGCCTGGAGTCCGGGATACGAGCAGTACTTC.

The gene calls are TRBV10-3 and TRBJ1-1, with no clear D. V shed 10 bases and J shed 0 bases, with 12 bases lying between them. Germline CDR1 reads ENHRY; CDR2 reads SYGVKD. The CDR3 extends over 13 amino acids. CDR3 in amino acids: CATLLRMNTEAFF. The CDR3 coding sequence is TGTGCCACATTACTACGCATGAACACTGAAGCTTTCTTT.

The gene calls are TRBV2 and TRBJ1-1; D not certain. This CDR3 region has 13 residues. Trimming removed 7 bases from V and 1 base from J, with 10 bases in between. The germline CDR1 and CDR2 sequences are SNHLY and FYNNEI. This chain's CDR3 is CASMAVRNTEAFF. The CDR3 DNA reads TGTGCCAGCATGGCCGTACGGAACACTGAAGCTTTCTTT.

The chain uses TRBV2 and TRBJ1-5; maybe TRBD1 (6 bases). Germline CDR1 is SNHLY and CDR2 is FYNNEI. V lost 5 bases and J lost 7, with 21 bases in between. The CDR3 has 16 residues. CDR3 DNA: TGTGCCAGCAGTAAAGATATACAGGGTTTAGGACAGCCCCAGCATTTT. It translates to CASSKDIQGLGQPQHF.

V usage is TRBV25-1 and J usage is TRBJ2-1, with no clear D. The ends were cut back, 0 bases at V and 3 bases at J, with 6 bases in the middle. The CDR3 runs 14 residues. Per germline, CDR1 MGHDK and CDR2 SYGVNS. CDR3 DNA: TGTGCCAGCAGTGAATATTCAAACTACAATGAGCAGTTCTTC. Its translation is CASSEYSNYNEQFF.